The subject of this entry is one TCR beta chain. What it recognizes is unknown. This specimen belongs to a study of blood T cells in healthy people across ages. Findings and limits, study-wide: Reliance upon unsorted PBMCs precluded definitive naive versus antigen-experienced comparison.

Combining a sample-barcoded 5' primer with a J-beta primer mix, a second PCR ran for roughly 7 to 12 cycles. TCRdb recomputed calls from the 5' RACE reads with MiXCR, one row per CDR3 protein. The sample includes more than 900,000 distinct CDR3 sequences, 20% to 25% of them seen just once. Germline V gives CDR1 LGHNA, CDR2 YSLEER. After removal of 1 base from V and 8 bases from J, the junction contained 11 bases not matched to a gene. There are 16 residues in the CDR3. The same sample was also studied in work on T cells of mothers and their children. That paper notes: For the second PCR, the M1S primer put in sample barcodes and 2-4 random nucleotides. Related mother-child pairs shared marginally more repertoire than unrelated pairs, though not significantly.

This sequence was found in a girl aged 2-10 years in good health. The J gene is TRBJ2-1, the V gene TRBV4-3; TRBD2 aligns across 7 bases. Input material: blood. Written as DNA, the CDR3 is TGCGCCAGCAGCCAAGTACTGGGGGGGAGTTGGGATGAGCAGTTCTTC. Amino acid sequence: CASSQVLGGSWDEQFF.